This passage covers 25 T cell receptor beta chains from one sample sequenced in a study of OX40 agonist ivuxolimab in advanced cancers. The library was built by means of the immunoSEQ multiplex PCR assay. TCRdb retrieved this table from immuneACCESS and kept in-frame rearrangements only. Not all clones are present; in checked studies, unresolved V genes account for under half, and no reason is known for the remainder. The sample table records 70,000 to 80,000 clones; 80% to 95% of these occur just once. 0.44% of the sample comes from the top ten. The material sequenced was CD4+ or CD8+ T cells sorted from blood, taken in a trial of the OX40 agonist ivuxolimab. Every receptor here comes from an adult with an advanced solid tumor such as melanoma, head and neck, liver or kidney cancer.

This chain links TRBV15 with TRBJ2-7; 9 nucleotides align to TRBD1. J gave up 6 bases and V 3 bases, and 6 bases lay outside the gene matches. CDR1 is LNHNV and CDR2 is YYDKDF in the germline V gene (reference sequence). The CDR3 covers 14 residues. The CDR3 region has the DNA TGTGCCACCAGCAGGGACAGGGGTCGTCTCGAGCAGTACTTC. Protein sequence: CATSRDRGRLEQYF.

This chain uses TRBV7-9 with TRBJ2-7; 8 bases are shared with TRBD2. The CDR3 is 14 amino acids. Germline V CDR1 and CDR2: SEHNR, FQNEAQ (reference sequence). With V trimmed by 3 bases and J by 5 bases, 6 bases remained unmatched. CDR3 residues: CASSFELAVHEQYF. The DNA for the CDR3 is TGTGCCAGCAGCTTTGAACTAGCGGTACACGAGCAGTACTTC.

The chain is built from TRBV7-9 and TRBJ1-5; TRBD1 aligns across 7 bases. This CDR3 contains 13 residues. CDR1 and CDR2 from the germline V gene are SEHNR and FQNEAQ (reference sequence). The junction had 3 bases not matched to a gene; V was cut back by 5 bases and J by 5 bases. The CDR3 DNA reads as TGTGCCAGCAGCCGTGACAGGGATCAGCCCCAGCATTTT. It translates to CASSRDRDQPQHF.

The chain joins TRBV6-1 to TRBJ1-2, with D tentatively TRBD1 (6 bases). The CDR3 has 13 residues. Germline loops: CDR1 MNHNS, CDR2 SASEGT. V was pared by 10 bases and J by 4 bases, with 16 bases between. This CDR3 is CATPVDSFYGYTF. The DNA of the CDR3 is TGTGCCACCCCAGTGGACAGTTTCTATGGCTACACCTTC.

The V call is TRBV30, the J call TRBJ2-3; D uncertain. The V end was cut by 4 bases, the J end by 6 bases, with 8 bases between. The CDR3 length is 11 residues. Germline V CDR1 and CDR2: GTSNPN, SVGIG (reference sequence). CDR3 DNA sequence: TGTGCCTGGATGACCCCGGATACGCAGTATTTT. It yields the protein CAWMTPDTQYF.

The chain uses TRBV7-6 and TRBJ2-3; TRBD2 aligns across 7 bases. This CDR3 contains 16 residues. The V and J ends lost 1 base and 4 bases, in that order; junction bases with no gene match: 8. CDR1 and CDR2 (germline): SGHVS, FNYEAQ. The CDR3 DNA reads as TGTGCCAGCAGCTTAGGCGGCGGGAGCAGCGCAGATACGCAGTATTTT. It codes for CASSLGGGSSADTQYF. The full variable domain, completed using reference TRBV7-6 and TRBJ2-3, is GAGVSQSPRYKVTKRGQDVALRCDPISGHVSLYWYRQALGQGPEFLTYFNYEAQQDKSGLPNDRFSAERPEGSISTLTIQRTEQRDSAMYRCASSLGGGSSADTQYFGPGTRLTVL.

This rearrangement joins TRBV30 to TRBJ1-3, with 8 bases matching TRBD1. Germline loops: CDR1 GTSNPN, CDR2 SVGIG (reference sequence). The CDR3 contains 13 residues. Trimming took 4 bases from V and 5 from J; bases not matched to a gene: 4. CDR3 bases: TGTGCCTGGAACACAGGGGGTAGAAACACCATATATTTT. Translation: CAWNTGGRNTIYF.

This chain connects TRBV10-3 to TRBJ2-3, with D possibly TRBD2 on 5 matching bases. V shed 8 bases and J shed 0 bases, with 12 bases lying between them. Germline CDR1 reads ENHRY; CDR2 reads SYGVKD. The CDR3 length is 14 residues. DNA for the CDR3: TGTGCCATCCAAAGCGGAACTAGCACAGATACGCAGTATTTT. It is translated as CAIQSGTSTDTQYF.

The gene calls are TRBV6-6 and TRBJ2-2, with 7 bases fitting TRBD1. The V gene end was trimmed by 6 bases and the J gene end by 0 bases; junction bases not matched to a gene: 4. The CDR3 is 15 residues long. Germline V gene data show CDR1 as MNHNY and CDR2 as SVGAGI (reference sequence). Here the CDR3 reads CASRSDRTNTGELFF. CDR3 nucleotide sequence: TGTGCCAGCAGATCGGACAGGACGAACACCGGGGAGCTGTTTTTT.

CDR3 coding DNA: TGTGCCAGCAGCAAAACCGGGACTAGCGTTTTATACGAGCAGTACTTC. This gives the protein CASSKTGTSVLYEQYF. The gene calls are TRBV11-3 and TRBJ2-7; TRBD2 aligns across 10 bases. Germline CDR1 reads SGHNT; CDR2 reads YENEEA. V shed 5 bases, J shed 4 bases, and the junction held 11 bases outside the gene matches. This CDR3 comprises 16 residues.

V and J are TRBV6-6 and TRBJ1-2; tentatively, D is TRBD1 (6 bases). The CDR3 is 13 amino acids. V was pared by 5 bases and J by 4 bases, with 11 bases between. The germline CDR1 and CDR2 sequences are MNHNY and SVGAGI (reference sequence). The CDR3 is CASSVQGGYGYTF. The DNA for the CDR3 is TGTGCCAGCAGTGTACAGGGTGGCTATGGCTACACCTTC.

This clone has just one count. The chain recombines TRBV27 with TRBJ1-2; 7 nucleotides agree with TRBD1. J gave up 8 bases and V 0 bases, and 3 bases lay outside the gene matches. The CDR3 length is 13 residues. Looked up from germline, CDR1 is MNHEY and CDR2 is SMNVEV (reference sequence). In nucleotides, the CDR3 is TGTGCCAGCAGTTTATCGACAGGGTTCGGCTACACCTTC. Translating it yields CASSLSTGFGYTF.

The chain recombines TRBV12-2 with TRBJ2-7; TRBD2, the table's D call, was not compared with the DNA. TRBV12-2 is deemed a pseudogene. This CDR3 has 16 residues. DNA for the CDR3: TGTGCAAGTCGCTTAATGGGGCGGGGGGAGCGTTACGAGCAGTACTTC. Protein product: CASRLMGRGERYEQYF.

The V gene is TRBV2, the J gene TRBJ2-2; 8 bases align to TRBD1. CDR1 is SNHLY, CDR2 FYNNEI, per germline. V shed 8 bases, J shed 1 base, and the junction held 6 bases outside the gene matches. The CDR3 length is 15 residues. The CDR3 loop is CASRGQGLNTGELFF. Written as DNA, the CDR3 is TGTGCCAGCCGAGGACAGGGCCTGAACACCGGGGAGCTGTTTTTT. Based on the CDR3 plus reference TRBV2 and TRBJ2-2, the full variable domain is EPEVTQTPSHQVTQMGQEVILRCVPISNHLYFYWYRQILGQKVEFLVSFYNNEISEKSEIFDDQFSVERPDGSNFTLKIRSTKLEDSAMYFCASRGQGLNTGELFFGEGSRLTVL.

The V gene is TRBV10-3, the J gene TRBJ2-7, with a possible D match to TRBD2 (5 bases). Germline CDR1 reads ENHRY; CDR2 reads SYGVKD. The V and J ends lost 2 bases and 0 bases respectively, with 20 bases between them. The CDR3 extends over 18 amino acids. CDR3 nucleotides: TGTGCCATCAGTGAGGCCTCCCGGGGTTGGCCCCCCTCCTACGAGCAGTACTTC. Translating gives CAISEASRGWPPSYEQYF.

The chain combines TRBV4-3 with TRBJ2-1, with TRBD2 matching over 12 bases. The CDR3 sequence is 18 residues long. V gave up 0 bases and J gave up 8 bases; unmatched junction bases: 11. The germline gives CDR1 LGHNA, CDR2 YSLEER. The CDR3 reads CASSQDWTSGILGHEQFF. The DNA of the CDR3 is TGCGCCAGCAGCCAAGATTGGACTAGCGGGATCCTTGGCCATGAGCAGTTCTTC.

The chain couples TRBV6-5 to TRBJ1-2; TRBD1 is a possible D gene (5 bases). CDR3 length: 13 residues. The germline V gene has CDR1 MNHEY and CDR2 SVGAGI. V was pared by 6 bases and J by 4 bases, with 12 bases between. Here the CDR3 reads CASRTGPRYGYTF. CDR3 DNA sequence: TGTGCCAGCAGAACGGGACCGCGCTATGGCTACACCTTC.

The V call is TRBV28, the J call TRBJ2-2, with a possible D match to TRBD2 (6 bases). The germline V and J ends were trimmed by 8 bases and 4 bases, with 14 bases remaining between them. This CDR3 contains 14 residues. The germline V gene encodes CDR1 MDHEN and CDR2 SYDVKM. In DNA form, the CDR3 reads TGTGCCAGCCGATCTAGCGAAGTCACCGGGGAGCTGTTTTTT. Translated: CASRSSEVTGELFF.

V gene TRBV10-2 combines with J gene TRBJ2-3; 7 bases are a match to TRBD2. The CDR3 length is 14 residues. Germline V lookup: CDR1 WSHSY, CDR2 SAAADI. Trimming at V came to 5 bases and at J to 0 bases, leaving 2 bases not matched to a gene. CDR3 region: CASSISGSTDTQYF. CDR3 in DNA: TGCGCCAGCAGTATTAGCGGGAGCACAGATACGCAGTATTTT.

The chain joins TRBV28 to TRBJ1-5; a possible D gene is TRBD1 (6 bases). Looked up from germline, CDR1 is MDHEN and CDR2 is SYDVKM. The CDR3 consists of 14 residues. Trimming took 4 bases from V and 6 from J, leaving 13 bases between them. CDR3 sequence reads: CASSYDRNRQPQHF. CDR3 sequence (DNA): TGTGCCAGCAGTTATGACAGGAATCGTCAGCCCCAGCATTTT.

This chain links TRBV1 with TRBJ1-5. TRBV1 is listed as a pseudogene. The CDR3 is 15 residues long. The CDR3 loop is CTSRTSVGGNQPQHF. The DNA for the CDR3 is TGCACCAGCAGGACATCGGTGGGGGGCAATCAGCCCCAGCATTTT.

V is TRBV11-2 and J is TRBJ2-1; the match to TRBD2 covers 8 bases. CDR1 is SGHAT, CDR2 FQNNGV, per germline. With V trimmed by 0 bases and J by 10 bases, 11 bases remained unmatched. This CDR3 contains 16 residues. CDR3 nucleotide sequence: TGTGCCAGCAGCTTAGATCTGGTAGCGGGATTAAGGGAGCAGTTCTTC. Translated, it gives CASSLDLVAGLREQFF.

The rearrangement uses TRBV7-2 and TRBJ2-2; 9 nucleotides line up with TRBD2. Germline V lookup: CDR1 SGHTA, CDR2 FQGNSA. The J segment lost 5 bases and the V segment lost 1 base, leaving 8 bases of the junction unmatched. The CDR3 loop spans 17 amino acids. The CDR3 protein is CASSLVGGRASTGELFF. In DNA form, the CDR3 reads TGTGCCAGCAGCTTAGTCGGCGGGAGGGCCAGTACCGGGGAGCTGTTTTTT.

V is TRBV6-1 and J is TRBJ2-3; no clear D gene. Germline assignment: CDR1 MNHNS and CDR2 SASEGT. The CDR3 is 16 residues long. V gave up 4 bases and J gave up 2 bases, with 16 bases separating them. The CDR3 loop is CASSGSPTSTTDTQYF. CDR3 coding DNA: TGTGCCAGCAGTGGGTCCCCTACCAGTACCACAGATACGCAGTATTTT.

This sequence joins TRBV18 and TRBJ1-2; D perhaps matches TRBD1 (5 bases). Per the germline V gene, CDR1 is KGHSH and CDR2 is LQKENI. Trimming left V 0 bases short and J 4 bases short, with 12 bases between. The CDR3 totals 15 residues. The CDR3 here is CASSPPGVVSYGYTF. CDR3 in DNA: TGTGCCAGCTCACCACCAGGGGTAGTTAGCTATGGCTACACCTTC.